This is a list of T cell receptor beta chains from one sample in a study of blood T cell repertoires in COVID-19. The assay was immunoSEQ multiplex PCR, and TCRdb's table has in-frame clones only and misses some. The table shows approximately 380,000 clones, with more than 85% occurring only once. The sample consisted of PBMCs or T cells enriched from blood (not recorded which). The receptors shown here come from a woman aged 40 to 55 who had been exposed to COVID-19. Both conserved end residues are part of each CDR3. The D gene is left open where the match is weak. Clone size is given for some rows only: seen once, a few or many times, or a class if the clone is expanded.

clone_size,v_call,d_call,j_call,cdr3_nt,cdr3_aa
NA,TRBV7-6,NA,TRBJ1-6,TGTGCCAGCAGCGCGACAGGCTCCTATAATTCACCCCTCCACTTT,CASSATGSYNSPLHF
NA,TRBV7-2,NA,TRBJ1-1,TGTGCCAGCAGCTTCCTTGGCAGGGGTAATGGAGCTTTCTTT,CASSFLGRGNGAFF
NA,TRBV18,TRBD1,TRBJ1-1,TGTGCCAGCTCACTGACAGGGGAGAACACTGAAGCTTTCTTT,CASSLTGENTEAFF
NA,TRBV19,NA,TRBJ1-4,TGTGCCAGTAGTATAGACACAGCCGGTGTTGAAAAACTGTTTTTT,CASSIDTAGVEKLFF
NA,TRBV20-1,NA,TRBJ1-5,TGCAGTGCTAGAGATAACAGGGCCCAGCATTTT,CSARDNRAQHF
NA,TRBV5-1,TRBD1,TRBJ1-1,TGCGCCAGCAGCTCGGGACAGGTGAGGTCTGAAGCTTTCTTT,CASSSGQVRSEAFF
NA,TRBV10-2,TRBD2,TRBJ2-2,TGCGCCAGCGGGACTAGCGGGAGTACCGGGGAGCTGTTTTTT,CASGTSGSTGELFF
once,TRBV19,TRBD1,TRBJ1-2,TGTGCCAGTAGGATGACAGGGACAGAGCGCGGCTACACCTTC,CASRMTGTERGYTF
NA,TRBV29-1,TRBD1,TRBJ1-2,TGCAGCGCAGAGACAGGGGGGGCTAACTATGGCTACACCTTC,CSAETGGANYGYTF
NA,TRBV7-2,NA,TRBJ1-6,TGTGCCAGCAGCGCAGGGCCATTTAGTAATTCACCCCTCCACTTT,CASSAGPFSNSPLHF
NA,TRBV10-1,NA,TRBJ1-1,TGCGCCAGCAGTGAGTCGGAGGAGATGAACACTGAAGCTTTCTTT,CASSESEEMNTEAFF
NA,TRBV27,NA,TRBJ2-3,TGTGCCAGCAGCCAGCCCGTGGCGGGATCGACAGATACGCAGTATTTT,CASSQPVAGSTDTQYF
few,TRBV6-5,TRBD1,TRBJ1-5,TGTGCCAGCAGACGACAGGGAGAACAGCCCCAGCATTTT,CASRRQGEQPQHF
NA,TRBV19,NA,TRBJ1-2,TGTGCCACCTATGTTGGCTATGGCTACACCTTC,CATYVGYGYTF
NA,TRBV18,TRBD2,TRBJ2-1,TGTGCCAGCTCGCAAGCGACTAGCGGGAGCATTGAGCAGTTCTTC,CASSQATSGSIEQFF
NA,TRBV9,NA,TRBJ2-2,TGTGCCAGCAATCGGGCAGGGCAGAACACCGGGGAGCTGTTTTTT,CASNRAGQNTGELFF
NA,TRBV7-2,TRBD2,TRBJ2-7,TGTGCCAGCAGCTTAGCGCCGGCTAGCGGGTACGAGCAGTACTTC,CASSLAPASGYEQYF
NA,TRBV5-1,NA,TRBJ1-1,TGCGCCAGCAGCTTGTACGGGGAGGACACTGAAGCTTTCTTT,CASSLYGEDTEAFF
NA,TRBV3-1/TRBV3-2,NA,TRBJ1-1,TGTGCCAGCAGCCAGCCCGGGAGGCTTACTGAAGCTTTCTTT,CASSQPGRLTEAFF
NA,TRBV5-1,TRBD2,TRBJ2-1,TGCGCCAGCAGCCAGATACCCCGGACTAGCGACAATGAGCAGTTCTTC,CASSQIPRTSDNEQFF
NA,TRBV21-1,NA,TRBJ1-3,TGTGCCAGCAGCCTCGAAGGGGTCCATGGAAACACCATATATTTT,CASSLEGVHGNTIYF
NA,TRBV6-5,NA,TRBJ2-5,TGTGCCAGCAGGAGTGCGCGAACAGGGGAGACCCAGTACTTC,CASRSARTGETQYF
NA,TRBV7-8,NA,TRBJ1-3,TGTGCCAGCAGCTCTAGGGAGACAGGCCCCTCTGGAAACACCATATATTTT,CASSSRETGPSGNTIYF